The 7 T cell receptor beta chains given below trace back to one sample, sequenced in a study of a mutant IDH1 vaccine in newly diagnosed glioma. Their antigen targets remain unknown. TCRdb's copy holds only in-frame clones and misses some; the assay was immunoSEQ multiplex PCR. Of 88,000 or so clones in the sample, almost 85% were seen once. Time point given: week 23, last vaccination. Each dose delivered 300 ug of mutant IDH1 20-mer peptide subcutaneously with imiquimod. The material was PBMCs, obtained from a glioma patient whose treatment included an IDH1 peptide vaccine. These TCRs come from a man younger than 45 with glioma. Some clones in this sample may be carry-over from other donors' samples.

This clone turned up a few times. The chain links TRBV9 to TRBJ1-3; D gene uncertain. The V end lost 0 bases, the J end lost 4 bases, and 11 bases lay between the germline ends. This CDR3 comprises 15 residues. Germline lookup yields CDR1 SGDLS and CDR2 YYNGEE. CDR3 DNA: TGTGCCAGCAGCGTAGGGGCGATTCCGGGAAACACCATATATTTT. The encoded protein is CASSVGAIPGNTIYF.

This clone was counted a few times. The chain combines TRBV4-2 with TRBJ1-1; no clear D. Trimming stripped 1 base from V and 3 bases from J, with 9 bases between. Looked up from germline, CDR1 is LGHNA and CDR2 is YNFKEQ. The CDR3 covers 14 residues. Here the CDR3 reads CASSQVGVDTEAFF. CDR3 coding DNA: TGTGCCAGCAGCCAAGTTGGGGTTGACACTGAAGCTTTCTTT.

The rearrangement links TRBV28 to TRBJ2-3; TRBD1 is a possible D gene (6 bases). Germline V gene sequence: CDR1 MDHEN, CDR2 SYDVKM. The CDR3 consists of 14 residues. The germline V and J ends were trimmed by 6 bases and 1 base, with 11 bases remaining between them. CDR3 DNA: TGTGCCAGCAGGGCTGCAGGGGGCACAGATACGCAGTATTTT. This encodes CASRAAGGTDTQYF.

J is TRBJ1-4 and V is TRBV5-6, with D possibly TRBD1 on 5 matching bases. Looked up from germline, CDR1 is SGHDT and CDR2 is YYEEEE. This CDR3 contains 16 residues. Trimming removed 1 base from V and 0 bases from J, with 10 bases in between. CDR3 residues: CASSLKGIATNEKLFF. In nucleotides, the CDR3 is TGTGCCAGCAGCTTGAAGGGGATTGCAACTAATGAAAAACTGTTTTTT.

The rearrangement links TRBV9 to TRBJ2-1; 7 positions match TRBD2. The CDR3 length is 16 residues. The V segment lost 4 bases and the J segment 6 bases; nucleotides outside the gene matches: 13. Germline V gene data show CDR1 as SGDLS and CDR2 as YYNGEE. The CDR3 loop reads CASSPRRASGRNEQFF. CDR3 DNA: TGTGCCAGCAGCCCACGTAGGGCTAGCGGCCGCAATGAGCAGTTCTTC.

CDR3 loop: CASSLRVGTGWSFF. In nucleotides, the CDR3 is TGTGCCAGCAGTTTACGGGTGGGCACAGGGTGGTCTTTCTTT. J is TRBJ1-1 and V is TRBV27; possible D gene TRBD1, 6 bases. V was clipped by 2 bases and J by 12 bases, with 19 bases between them. The CDR3 length is 14 residues. In germline, CDR1 is MNHEY, CDR2 SMNVEV (reference sequence).

The chain uses TRBV13 and TRBJ2-7; 8 positions match TRBD2. The CDR3 contains 16 residues. Germline CDR1 is PRHDT and CDR2 is FYEKMQ (reference sequence). V was clipped by 6 bases and J by 3 bases; unmatched bases: 13. CDR3 coding DNA: TGTGCCAGCAGTCTCGCTCGGACTAGCAGTAGCTACGAGCAGTACTTC. Protein sequence: CASSLARTSSSYEQYF. Full variable domain (missing parts from reference TRBV13 and TRBJ2-7): AAGVIQSPRHLIKEKRETATLKCYPIPRHDTVYWYQQGPGQDPQFLISFYEKMQSDKGSIPDRFSAQQFSDYHSELNMSSLELGDSALYFCASSLARTSSSYEQYFGPGTRLTVT.